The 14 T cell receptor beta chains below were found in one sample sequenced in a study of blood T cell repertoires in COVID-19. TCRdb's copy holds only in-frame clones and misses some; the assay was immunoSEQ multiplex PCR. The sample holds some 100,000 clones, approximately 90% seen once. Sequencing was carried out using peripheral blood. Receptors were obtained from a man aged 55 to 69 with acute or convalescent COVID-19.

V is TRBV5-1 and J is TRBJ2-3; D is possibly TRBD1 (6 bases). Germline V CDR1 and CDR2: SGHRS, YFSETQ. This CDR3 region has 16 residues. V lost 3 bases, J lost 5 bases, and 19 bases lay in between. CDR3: CASSSPDRAVGDTQYF. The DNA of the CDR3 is TGCGCCAGCAGCTCACCGGACAGAGCGGTCGGAGATACGCAGTATTTT.

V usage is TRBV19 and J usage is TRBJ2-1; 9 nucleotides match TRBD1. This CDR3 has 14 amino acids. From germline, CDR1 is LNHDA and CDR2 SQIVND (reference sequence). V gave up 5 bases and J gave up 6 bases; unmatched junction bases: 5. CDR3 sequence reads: CASSSTGGTNEQFF. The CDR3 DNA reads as TGTGCCAGTAGTTCGACAGGGGGTACCAATGAGCAGTTCTTC. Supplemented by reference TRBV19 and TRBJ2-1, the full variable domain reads DGGITQSPKYLFRKEGQNVTLSCEQNLNHDAMYWYRQDPGQGLRLIYYSQIVNDFQKGDIAEGYSVSREKKESFPLTVTSAQKNPTAFYLCASSSTGGTNEQFFGPGTRLTVL.

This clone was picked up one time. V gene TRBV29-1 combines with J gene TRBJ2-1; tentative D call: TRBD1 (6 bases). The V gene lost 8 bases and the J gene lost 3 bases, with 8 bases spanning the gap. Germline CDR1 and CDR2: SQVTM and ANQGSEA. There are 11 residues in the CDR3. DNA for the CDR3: TGCAGCCGACAGGACTACAATGAGCAGTTCTTC. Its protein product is CSRQDYNEQFF.

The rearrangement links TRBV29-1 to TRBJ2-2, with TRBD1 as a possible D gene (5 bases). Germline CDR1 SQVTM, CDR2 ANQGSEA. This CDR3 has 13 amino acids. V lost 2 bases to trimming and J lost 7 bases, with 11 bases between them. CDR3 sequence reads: CSVESRVDGELFF. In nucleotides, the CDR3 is TGCAGCGTTGAATCCAGGGTGGACGGGGAGCTGTTTTTT.

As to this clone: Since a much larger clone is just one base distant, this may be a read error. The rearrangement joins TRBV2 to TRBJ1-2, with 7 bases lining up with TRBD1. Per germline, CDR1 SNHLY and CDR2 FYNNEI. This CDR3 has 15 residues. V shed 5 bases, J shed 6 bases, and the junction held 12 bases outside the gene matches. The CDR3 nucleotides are TGTGCCAGCAGTCCCCCCGGGACAGAGGGGCATGGCTACACCTTC. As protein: CASSPPGTEGHGYTF.

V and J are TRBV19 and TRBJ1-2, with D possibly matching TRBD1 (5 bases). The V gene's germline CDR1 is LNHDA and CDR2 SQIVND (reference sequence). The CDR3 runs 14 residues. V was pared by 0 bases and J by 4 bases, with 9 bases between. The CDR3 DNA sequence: TGTGCCAGTAGTATAGATCTCGACAGCTATGGCTACACCTTC. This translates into CASSIDLDSYGYTF. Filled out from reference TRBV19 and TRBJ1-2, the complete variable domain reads DGGITQSPKYLFRKEGQNVTLSCEQNLNHDAMYWYRQDPGQGLRLIYYSQIVNDFQKGDIAEGYSVSREKKESFPLTVTSAQKNPTAFYLCASSIDLDSYGYTFGSGTRLTVV.

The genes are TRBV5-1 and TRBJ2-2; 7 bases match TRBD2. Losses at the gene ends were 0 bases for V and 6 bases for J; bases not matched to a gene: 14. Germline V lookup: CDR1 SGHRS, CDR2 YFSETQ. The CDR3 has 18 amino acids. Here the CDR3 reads CASSLELRTSRGPGELFF. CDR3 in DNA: TGCGCCAGCAGCTTGGAACTCCGGACTAGTAGAGGTCCCGGGGAGCTGTTTTTT. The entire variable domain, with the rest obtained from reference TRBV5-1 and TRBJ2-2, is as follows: KAGVTQTPRYLIKTRGQQVTLSCSPISGHRSVSWYQQTPGQGLQFLFEYFSETQRNKGNFPGRFSGRQFSNSRSEMNVSTLELGDSALYLCASSLELRTSRGPGELFFGEGSRLTVL.

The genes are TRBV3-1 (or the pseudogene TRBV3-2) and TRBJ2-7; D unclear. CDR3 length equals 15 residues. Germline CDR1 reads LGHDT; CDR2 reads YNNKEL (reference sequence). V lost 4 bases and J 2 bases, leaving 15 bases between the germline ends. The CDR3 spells CASSPDMSGPYEQYF. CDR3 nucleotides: TGTGCCAGCAGCCCCGACATGAGTGGCCCCTACGAGCAGTACTTC.

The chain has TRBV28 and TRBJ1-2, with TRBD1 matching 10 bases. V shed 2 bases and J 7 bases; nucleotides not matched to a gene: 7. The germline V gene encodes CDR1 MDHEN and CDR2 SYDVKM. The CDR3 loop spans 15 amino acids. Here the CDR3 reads CASSLTGTGVGGYTF. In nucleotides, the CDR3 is TGTGCCAGCAGTTTAACCGGGACAGGGGTCGGTGGCTACACCTTC.

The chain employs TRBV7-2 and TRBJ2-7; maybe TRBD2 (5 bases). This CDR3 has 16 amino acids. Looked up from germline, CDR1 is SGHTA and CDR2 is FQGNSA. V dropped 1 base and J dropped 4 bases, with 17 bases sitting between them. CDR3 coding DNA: TGTGCCAGCAGCTTAGTTGCTAGCAAATTGGGGTACGAGCAGTACGTC. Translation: CASSLVASKLGYEQYV.

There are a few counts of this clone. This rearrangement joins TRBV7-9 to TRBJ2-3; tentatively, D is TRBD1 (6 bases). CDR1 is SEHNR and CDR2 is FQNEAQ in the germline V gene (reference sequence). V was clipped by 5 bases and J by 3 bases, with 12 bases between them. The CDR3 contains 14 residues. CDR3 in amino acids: CASSTQRGTDTQYF. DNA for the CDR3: TGTGCCAGCAGCACCCAGAGGGGGACAGATACGCAGTATTTT.

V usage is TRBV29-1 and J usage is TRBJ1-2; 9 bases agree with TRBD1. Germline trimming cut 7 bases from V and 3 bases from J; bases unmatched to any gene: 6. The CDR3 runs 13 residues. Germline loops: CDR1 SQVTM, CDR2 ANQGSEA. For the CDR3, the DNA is TGCAGCGGATTGACAGGGGGTGACTATGGCTACACCTTC. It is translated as CSGLTGGDYGYTF.

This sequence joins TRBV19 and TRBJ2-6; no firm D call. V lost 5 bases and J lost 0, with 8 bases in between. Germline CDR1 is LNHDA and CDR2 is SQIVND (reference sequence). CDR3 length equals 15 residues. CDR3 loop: CASSVTSSGANVLTF. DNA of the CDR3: TGTGCCAGTAGTGTAACAAGCTCTGGGGCCAACGTCCTGACTTTC.

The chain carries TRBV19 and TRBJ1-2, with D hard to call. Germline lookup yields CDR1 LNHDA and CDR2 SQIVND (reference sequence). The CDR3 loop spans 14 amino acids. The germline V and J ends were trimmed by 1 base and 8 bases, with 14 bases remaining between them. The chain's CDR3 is CASSIGRVEGGYTF. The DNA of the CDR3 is TGTGCCAGTAGTATAGGCAGAGTGGAGGGCGGCTACACCTTC.